A selection of T cell receptor beta chains follows, all from one sample in a study of cytomegalovirus exposure and HLA in healthy donors. Profiled with immunoSEQ multiplex PCR; TCRdb holds only in-frame clones, not every one. The sample has approximately 180,000 clones, about two thirds seen once. Sequencing used PBMCs. The receptors originated from a human donor in good health. CDR3s include the opening cysteine and the closing phenylalanine or tryptophan. A D gene is named only where the DNA matches it firmly. Clone size appears in some rows only: once, few, many, or a class for an expanded clone.

>TRBV11-2|.|.|TRBJ2-7
TGTGCCAGCAGCTCCCCGGTGGTCGAGCAGTACTTC
CASSSPVVEQYF
>TRBV11-2|TRBD2|.|TRBJ2-3
TGTGCCAGCAGCCTTAGCGGGGGGATCGACACAGATACGCAGTATTTT
CASSLSGGIDTDTQYF
>TRBV5-1|.|once|TRBJ2-7
TGCGCCAGCAGACGACAACAGGGCTCCTACGAGCAGTACTTC
CASRRQQGSYEQYF
>TRBV19|.|.|TRBJ1-4
TGTGCCAGTAGTATGCAGTTTGCAACTAATGAAAAACTGTTTTTT
CASSMQFATNEKLFF
>TRBV7-2|TRBD2|.|TRBJ2-7
TGTGCCAGCACCACCGATTCGGGGGGTTCCTACGAGCAGTACTTC
CASTTDSGGSYEQYF
>TRBV5-6|.|.|TRBJ1-1
TGTGCCAGCAGCATAGATGACAGACTGAACACTGAAGCTTTCTTT
CASSIDDRLNTEAFF
>TRBV19|TRBD1|.|TRBJ1-1
TGTGCCAGTAGTATCTTTCGAGGACAGGATATAACTTTCTTT
CASSIFRGQDITFF
>TRBV6-1|TRBD1|.|TRBJ1-1
TGTGCCAGCAGTGAAAGGGACAGGGGTCCCACTGAAGCTTTCTTT
CASSERDRGPTEAFF
>TRBV27|.|.|TRBJ1-6
TGTGCCAGCAGATACTTGGGGCAGGGGAATTCACCCCTCCACTTT
CASRYLGQGNSPLHF
>TRBV30|TRBD2|.|TRBJ2-5
TGTGCCTGGCGAACCGGGACTAGCGGGGGCCTCGGAGAGACCCAGTACTTC
CAWRTGTSGGLGETQYF
>TRBV11-2|TRBD1|.|TRBJ1-1
TGTGCCAGCAGCTCGCCGGGACAGGGGTTTACTGAAGCTTTCTTT
CASSSPGQGFTEAFF
>TRBV7-6|.|.|TRBJ2-5
TGTGCCAGCGGGAGCACGGTGGAGACCCAGTACTTC
CASGSTVETQYF
>TRBV7-9|TRBD1|.|TRBJ2-7
TGTGCCAGCAGCTTATTACTGGGACAGGGGTACGAGCAGTACTTC
CASSLLLGQGYEQYF
>TRBV25-1|.|few|TRBJ2-5
TGTGCCAGCAGTGAAGGGAGTACGAGTGGAGAGACCCAGTACTTC
CASSEGSTSGETQYF
>TRBV5-1|.|few|TRBJ1-1
TGCGCCAGCAGCACGGGTTCCGGGACAGAAGCTTTCTTT
CASSTGSGTEAFF
>TRBV7-6|.|.|TRBJ2-3
TGTGCCAGCAGCTTCTTTTCTTCTAGCACAGATACGCAGTATTTT
CASSFFSSSTDTQYF
>TRBV5-1|.|.|TRBJ2-3
TGCGCCAGCAGCTTGGCCGGGATCTACCCAGATACGCAGTATTTT
CASSLAGIYPDTQYF
>TRBV30|.|.|TRBJ1-5
TGTGCCTGGAGCGACCCCGTGGCAGGGGCCACCAATCAGCCCCAGCATTTT
CAWSDPVAGATNQPQHF
>TRBV7-2|TRBD2|few|TRBJ2-7
TGTGCCAGCAGGACGGGACTAGCGGGTTCCTACGAGCAGTACTTC
CASRTGLAGSYEQYF
>TRBV5-1|.|.|TRBJ2-5
TGCGCCAGCAGCTTGAGCCCCCGACAGGCTAAAGAGACCCAGTACTTC
CASSLSPRQAKETQYF